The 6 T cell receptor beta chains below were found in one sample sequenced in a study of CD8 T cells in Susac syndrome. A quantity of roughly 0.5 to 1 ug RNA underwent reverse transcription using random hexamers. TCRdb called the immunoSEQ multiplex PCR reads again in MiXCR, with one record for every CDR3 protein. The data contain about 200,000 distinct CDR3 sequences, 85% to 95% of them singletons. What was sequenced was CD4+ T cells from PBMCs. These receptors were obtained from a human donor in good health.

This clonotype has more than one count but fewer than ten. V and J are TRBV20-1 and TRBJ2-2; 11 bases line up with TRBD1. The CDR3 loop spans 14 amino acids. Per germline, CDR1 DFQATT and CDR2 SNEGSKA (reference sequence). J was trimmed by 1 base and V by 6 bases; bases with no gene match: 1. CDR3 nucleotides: TGCAGTGCCGGGACAGGGGGGAACACCGGGGAGCTGTTTTTT. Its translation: CSAGTGGNTGELFF.

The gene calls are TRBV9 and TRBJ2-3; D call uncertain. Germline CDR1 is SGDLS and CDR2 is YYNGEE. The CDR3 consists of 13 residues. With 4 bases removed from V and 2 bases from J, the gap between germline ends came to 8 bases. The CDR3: CASSLTTTDTQYF. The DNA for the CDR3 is TGTGCCAGCAGCCTGACAACCACAGATACGCAGTATTTT.

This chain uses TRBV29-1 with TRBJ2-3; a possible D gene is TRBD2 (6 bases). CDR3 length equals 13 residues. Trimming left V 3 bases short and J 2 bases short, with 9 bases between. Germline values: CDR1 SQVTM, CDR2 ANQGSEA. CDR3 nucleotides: TGCAGCGTTGAGGGACTTTACACAGATACGCAGTATTTT. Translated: CSVEGLYTDTQYF.

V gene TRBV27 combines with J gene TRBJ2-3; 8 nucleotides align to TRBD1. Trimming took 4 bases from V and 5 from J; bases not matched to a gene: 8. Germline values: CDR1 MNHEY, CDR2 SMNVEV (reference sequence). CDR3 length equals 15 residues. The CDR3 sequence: CASSSWTGYGDTQYF. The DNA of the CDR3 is TGTGCCAGCAGTTCCTGGACAGGGTATGGAGATACGCAGTATTTT.

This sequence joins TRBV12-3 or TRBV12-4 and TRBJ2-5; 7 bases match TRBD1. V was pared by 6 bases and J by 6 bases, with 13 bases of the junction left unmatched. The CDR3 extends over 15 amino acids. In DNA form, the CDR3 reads TGTGCCAGCAGCCTTGGGACAGTTTCCATGCAGACCCAGTACTTC. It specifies CASSLGTVSMQTQYF.

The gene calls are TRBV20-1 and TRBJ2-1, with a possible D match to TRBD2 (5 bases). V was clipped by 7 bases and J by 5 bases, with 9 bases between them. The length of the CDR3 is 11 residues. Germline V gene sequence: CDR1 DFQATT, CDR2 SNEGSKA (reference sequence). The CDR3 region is CSVPGNNEQFF. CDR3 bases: TGCAGTGTCCCGGGAAACAATGAGCAGTTCTTC.